This T cell receptor (beta chain) originates from a study of T cells in Graves' hyperthyroidism and ophthalmopathy. The CDR3 covers 13 residues. Per the germline V gene, CDR1 is SQVTM and CDR2 is ANQGSEA. The V segment lost 6 bases and the J segment 4 bases; nucleotides outside the gene matches: 5. Amplification of TCR beta CDR3 regions was performed using RNA transcripts as template. The HTBI primer set drove a first-round RT-PCR of the TCR CDR3. In TCRdb, the multiplex PCR reads were re-called with MiXCR into one record per CDR3 protein. The sample consists of some 800,000 distinct CDR3 sequences, 35% to 40% of them appearing once.

The chain couples TRBV29-1 to TRBJ1-4; 7 bases align to TRBD1. The origin of this receptor is a man between 18 and 29 years old with Graves' hyperthyroidism. The sequenced material came from blood. The DNA of the CDR3 is TGCAGCGTGCCCGGGACAGTTAATGAAAAACTGTTTTTT. It encodes CSVPGTVNEKLFF.